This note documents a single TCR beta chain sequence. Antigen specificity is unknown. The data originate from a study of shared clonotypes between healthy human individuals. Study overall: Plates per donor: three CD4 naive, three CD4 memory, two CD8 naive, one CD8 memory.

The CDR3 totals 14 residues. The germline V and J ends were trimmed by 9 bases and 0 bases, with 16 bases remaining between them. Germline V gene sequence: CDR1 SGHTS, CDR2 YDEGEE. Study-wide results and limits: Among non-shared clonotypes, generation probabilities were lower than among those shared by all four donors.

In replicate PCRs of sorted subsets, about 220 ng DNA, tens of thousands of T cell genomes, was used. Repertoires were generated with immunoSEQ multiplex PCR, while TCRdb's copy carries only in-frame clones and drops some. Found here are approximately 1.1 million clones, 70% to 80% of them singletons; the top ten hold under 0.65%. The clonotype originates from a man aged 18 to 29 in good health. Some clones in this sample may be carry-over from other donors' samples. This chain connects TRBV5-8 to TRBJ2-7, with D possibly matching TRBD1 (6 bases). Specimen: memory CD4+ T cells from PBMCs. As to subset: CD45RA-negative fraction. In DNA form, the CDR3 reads TGTGCCACTACTACGGGACATCCCTCCTACGAGCAGTACTTC. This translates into CATTTGHPSYEQYF.